Listed below are T cell receptor beta chains from one sample, sequenced in a study of blood T cells in healthy people across ages. One entry per CDR3 protein results from TCRdb running MiXCR on the 5' RACE reads. Counted here are 650,000 to 1,000,000 distinct CDR3 sequences, under 40% occurring once; the ten biggest clones make up over 10%. What was sequenced was blood. Receptor source: a man between 18 and 35 years old in good health. CDR3s include the opening cysteine and the closing phenylalanine or tryptophan. A D gene is named only where the DNA matches it firmly. Size is omitted from some rows. Given values are once, few, many or a class for expanded clones.

abundance	v_gene	j_gene	d_gene	CDR3nt	CDR3aa
NA	TRBV5-1	TRBJ2-3	NA	TGCGCCAGCAGCTTGGACAGGACGGTGACAGATACGCAGTATTTT	CASSLDRTVTDTQYF
NA	TRBV6-1	TRBJ1-4	NA	TGTGCCAGCAGTGGCCGGGACGGGGATCAGGGGGAAAAACTGTTTTTT	CASSGRDGDQGEKLFF
NA	TRBV5-6	TRBJ2-5	TRBD2	TGTGCCAGCAGCTTGGATGAGTCCTGGGGGGGGCAAGAGACCCAGTACTTC	CASSLDESWGGQETQYF
few	TRBV28	TRBJ1-5	NA	TGTGCCAGCAGTTTTCCGGGGGGGGGGAATCAGCCCCAGCATTTT	CASSFPGGGNQPQHF
few	TRBV7-2	TRBJ2-7	NA	TGTGCCAGCAGCCCCCACCCTGCGGGTAGCTACGAGCAGTACTTC	CASSPHPAGSYEQYF
NA	TRBV7-2	TRBJ1-1	TRBD1	TGTGCCAGCAGCCCGACCGCCGGGACAGGACTGAACACTGAAGCTTTCTTT	CASSPTAGTGLNTEAFF
once	TRBV5-1	TRBJ2-1	NA	TGCGCCAGCAGCTTGGACTACCACAATGAGCAGTTCTTC	CASSLDYHNEQFF
NA	TRBV4-1	TRBJ1-2	TRBD1	TGCGCCAGCAGCCGAACCGGGACAGGGGGCAACTATGGCTACACCTTC	CASSRTGTGGNYGYTF
few	TRBV20-1	TRBJ1-1	NA	TGCAGTGCTAGAGATCTCTACGGAGTGAACACTGAAGCTTTCTTT	CSARDLYGVNTEAFF
many	TRBV12-3/TRBV12-4	TRBJ2-1	NA	TGTGCCAGCAGTCATCAGGCGGGTGGCAATGAGCAGTTCTTC	CASSHQAGGNEQFF
NA	TRBV12-3/TRBV12-4	TRBJ2-5	TRBD1	TGTGCCAGCACCCGGGACAGCCACCAAGAGACCCAGTACTTC	CASTRDSHQETQYF
NA	TRBV12-3/TRBV12-4	TRBJ2-1	NA	TGTGCCATCGCGGACCGGGCGGGTGGCTACAATGAGCAGTTCTTC	CAIADRAGGYNEQFF
once	TRBV4-1	TRBJ2-5	TRBD2	TGCGCCAGCAGCCAAGCAGCGGGGGGGCTGGTTGAGCAGTACTTC	CASSQAAGGLVEQYF
NA	TRBV6-2/TRBV6-3	TRBJ2-3	NA	TGTGCCAGCACCCCGGGGGGCCGTGCAGATACGCAGTATTTT	CASTPGGRADTQYF
NA	TRBV5-5	TRBJ1-5	NA	TGTACCAGCAGCCCTGGCTTCCTTATGAATCAGCCCCAGCATTTT	CTSSPGFLMNQPQHF
many	TRBV20-1	TRBJ2-1	TRBD2	TGCAGTGCTAGTGGGCGGGGGGTTTTTGTCAATGAGCAGTTCTTC	CSASGRGVFVNEQFF
few	TRBV7-2	TRBJ2-7	NA	TGTGCCAGCAGCTTAGCCTATTTTGCCTGGGGTCCCCTCTCCTACGAGCAGTACTTC	CASSLAYFAWGPLSYEQYF
NA	TRBV20-1	TRBJ2-1	NA	TGCAGTGCCCACGACCAGAGCTCCTACAATGAGCAGTTCTTC	CSAHDQSSYNEQFF
NA	TRBV7-2	TRBJ1-2	NA	TGTGCCAGCAGCTTTGTAGGCAGGGCCCTAGACTATGGCTACACCTTC	CASSFVGRALDYGYTF
many	TRBV29-1	TRBJ2-5	TRBD2	TGCAGCGTTGTGGAGCGGGGGGGGAAAGAGACCCAGTACTTC	CSVVERGGKETQYF
NA	TRBV20-1	TRBJ2-1	TRBD2	TGCAGTGCTAGAGCCCCTAGCGGGGGTGACAATGAGCAGTTCTTC	CSARAPSGGDNEQFF
NA	TRBV13	TRBJ2-4	NA	TGTGCCAGCAGCTTAGGACAGGGAGTTGGGGACATTCAGTACTTC	CASSLGQGVGDIQYF
NA	TRBV20-1	TRBJ2-7	TRBD2	TGCAGTGCTAGAGATCTAGCGGGGGGGCCCTACAATGAGCAGTACTTC	CSARDLAGGPYNEQYF
few	TRBV25-1	TRBJ2-2	NA	TGTGCCAGCAGCCCACCCAGGGCGGGGTTTGGAAAGGAGCTGTTTTTT	CASSPPRAGFGKELFF
NA	TRBV3-1	TRBJ2-5	TRBD2	TGTGCCAGCAGCCGGGATAGCGGGGGTAAAGAGACCCAGTACTTC	CASSRDSGGKETQYF
NA	TRBV10-3	TRBJ2-3	NA	TGTGCCATCGGCCCCTTTCGCGCCAACGGGACAGATACGCAGTATTTT	CAIGPFRANGTDTQYF
many	TRBV12-3/TRBV12-4	TRBJ2-3	TRBD1	TGCGCCAGCAGCTTGGGACAGGGGAATCCAGATACGCAGTATTTT	CASSLGQGNPDTQYF
few	TRBV6-2/TRBV6-3	TRBJ2-7	TRBD1	TGTGCCAGCATCCCGGGACAGACGAACTACGAGCAGTACTTC	CASIPGQTNYEQYF
many	TRBV3-1	TRBJ1-6	NA	TGTGCCAGCAGCCAAGATCAGGTCAATTCACCCCTCCACTTT	CASSQDQVNSPLHF
NA	TRBV20-1	TRBJ2-7	NA	TGCAGTGCTAGACAACAGGGAGGCGAGCAGTACTTC	CSARQQGGEQYF
few	TRBV7-2	TRBJ2-5	TRBD1	TGTGCCAGCAGCTCCCACAGGGGGCAGGAGACCCAGTACTTC	CASSSHRGQETQYF
NA	TRBV20-1	TRBJ2-1	NA	TGCAGTGCTGGGGAGATGGCTGAGCAGTTCTTC	CSAGEMAEQFF
NA	TRBV15	TRBJ2-7	NA	TGTGCCACCAGCAGAGACAGAGGGGGTGAGCAGTACTTC	CATSRDRGGEQYF
NA	TRBV20-1	TRBJ2-7	NA	TGCAGTGCTGGATCTCACGAGCAGTACTTC	CSAGSHEQYF
many	TRBV12-3/TRBV12-4	TRBJ1-1	NA	TGTGCCAGCAGTACGACAGGGAACACTGAAGCTTTCTTT	CASSTTGNTEAFF
once	TRBV5-1	TRBJ2-2	NA	TGCGCCAGCAGAATGGTCAGGGGGAACACCGGGGAGCTGTTTTTT	CASRMVRGNTGELFF
NA	TRBV30	TRBJ2-1	NA	TGTGCCTTCGGAGGGAATGAGCAGTTCTTC	CAFGGNEQFF
NA	TRBV6-5	TRBJ2-1	TRBD1	TGTGCCAGCAGTTACACACACAGGGGGACCAACAATGAGCAGTTCTTC	CASSYTHRGTNNEQFF
NA	TRBV4-3	TRBJ1-1	TRBD1	TGCGCCAGCAGCCAAGTGTCAGGGGGGACGAACACTGAAGCTTTCTTT	CASSQVSGGTNTEAFF
NA	TRBV3-1	TRBJ2-1	NA	TGTGCCAGCAGCCACCTAGGTGGGAACAATGAGCAGTTCTTC	CASSHLGGNNEQFF
few	TRBV20-1	TRBJ2-1	TRBD2	TGCAGTGCTAGAAGGTCTAGCGGGGGGCACTTGGATGAGCAGTTCTTC	CSARRSSGGHLDEQFF
NA	TRBV28	TRBJ2-7	NA	TGTGCCAGCAGTTTATATACGGTAGGGGTCTACTACGAGCAGTACTTC	CASSLYTVGVYYEQYF
NA	TRBV24-1	TRBJ1-2	NA	TGTGCCACCAGTGATTCAGGGGCCCACAACTATGGCTACACCTTC	CATSDSGAHNYGYTF
NA	TRBV20-1	TRBJ2-1	TRBD2	TGCAGTGCTAGAGATCGAACTAGCGGGGGGTTCAGTGAGCAGTTCTTC	CSARDRTSGGFSEQFF
NA	TRBV7-2	TRBJ2-3	NA	TGTGCCAGCAAAAAGCCGACTAGCACAGATACGCAGTATTTT	CASKKPTSTDTQYF
NA	TRBV12-3/TRBV12-4	TRBJ1-2	NA	TGTGAGAGCAGATTTGGGGCCGTCTACACCTTC	CESRFGAVYTF
few	TRBV4-1	TRBJ2-3	NA	TGCGCCATCTTCTCGGGGACCTGGGGCACAGATACGCAGTATTTT	CAIFSGTWGTDTQYF
NA	TRBV30	TRBJ2-7	NA	TGTGCCTGGAGTGAAGACCTGAGCTCCTACGAGCAGTACTTC	CAWSEDLSSYEQYF
few	TRBV20-1	TRBJ2-2	NA	TGCAGTGCTAGAGATGAAGATTTCAAGGACGGGGAGCTGTTTTTT	CSARDEDFKDGELFF